This T cell receptor (beta chain) comes out of a study of cytomegalovirus exposure and HLA in healthy donors. Points from the study as a whole: Clonal expansion, a later analysis showed, was greater in HLA-associated TCR beta chains than in equally common others.

Worth noting for this clone: Antigen specificity is unknown.

PCR used 60 Vbeta primers and 13 Jbeta primers. The assay was immunoSEQ multiplex PCR, and TCRdb's table has in-frame clones only and misses some. Of roughly 110,000 clones detected, 74% appear once; the ten largest clones hold approximately 2%. Germline trimming cut 1 base from V and 5 bases from J; bases unmatched to any gene: 6. The CDR3 length is 15 residues. Germline V gene sequence: CDR1 GTSNPN, CDR2 SVGIG (reference sequence). Sequencing was done on a sample of PBMCs. This clonotype originated in a human donor in good health. This chain connects TRBV30 to TRBJ1-4; 8 bases are a match to TRBD1. CDR3 residues: CAWSEQGASNEKLFF. The DNA for the CDR3 is TGTGCCTGGAGTGAGCAGGGGGCTTCGAATGAAAAACTGTTTTTT.